The T cell receptor beta chain under discussion was sequenced for a study of Ad26.COV2.S vaccination and SARS-CoV-2 variants. Study as a whole: Donor joined the COV1001 Ad26.COV2.S trial arm. Study-level points and caveats: Vaccine and placebo recipients had comparable breadth of non-spike TCRs. Post-vaccination breadth of spike-specific CD8+ and CD4+ T cell responses was reportedly substantial.

Treatment in this sample: roughly 18 received Ad26.COV2.S at low or high dose, single or two shots; roughly five received placebo; per-sample allocation not given. Collection of samples fell on day 63 after the first vaccine or placebo injection. Its platform was an Ad26 vector, and its expressed antigen was Wuhan-strain SARS-CoV-2 spike. TCRdb's table, derived via immunoSEQ multiplex PCR, lists solely in-frame clones and lacks some. The sample has 380,000 or so clones, 80% to 90% seen once. Comments on this clone: Its antigen is as yet unknown.

The material was peripheral blood, obtained in a trial of Ad26.COV2.S vaccine versus placebo. This TCR derives from a person between 18 and 65 years old who received the Ad26.COV2.S COVID-19 vaccine or a placebo.

CDR3 nucleotides: TGTGCCAGCGCTATGGGCGGGAGTTACGAGCAGTACTTC. Translation gives CASAMGGSYEQYF. The rearrangement links TRBV7-3 to TRBJ2-7, with 7 nucleotides matching TRBD2. The V gene end was trimmed by 8 bases and the J gene end by 4 bases; junction bases not matched to a gene: 8. In germline, CDR1 is SGHTA, CDR2 FQGTGA. CDR3 length: 13 residues. Variable domain in full (rest from reference TRBV7-3 and TRBJ2-7): GAGVSQTPSNKVTEKGKYVELRCDPISGHTALYWYRQSLGQGPEFLIYFQGTGAADDSGLPNDRFFAVRPEGSVSTLKIQRTERGDSAVYLCASAMGGSYEQYFGPGTRLTVT.